This entry lists 27 T cell receptor beta chains sequenced from one sample in a study of T cells in Graves' hyperthyroidism and ophthalmopathy. From RNA transcripts, TCR beta CDR3 regions were amplified. The HTBI primer set was used in a first-round RT-PCR of the TCR CDR3. TCRdb re-derived calls from the multiplex PCR reads in MiXCR, one entry per CDR3 protein. The sample lists around 800,000 distinct CDR3 sequences; roughly 40% were seen once. Sequencing used blood. These receptors were taken from a man aged 18 to 35 with Graves' hyperthyroidism.

This clonotype has just one count. V is TRBV15 and J is TRBJ2-5; 15 bases fit TRBD2. CDR3 length equals 13 residues. V was clipped by 9 bases and J by 7 bases; unmatched bases: 3. CDR1 and CDR2 (germline): LNHNV, YYDKDF (reference sequence). The DNA for the CDR3 is TGTGCCACTCGGACTAGCGGGAGGGCGACCCAGTACTTC. This gives the protein CATRTSGRATQYF.

This clonotype was detected many times. The J gene is TRBJ1-3, the V gene TRBV2; D ambiguous. The CDR3 covers 15 residues. The V gene lost 1 base and the J gene lost 0 bases, with 7 bases spanning the gap. Germline loops: CDR1 SNHLY, CDR2 FYNNEI. The CDR3 DNA is TGTGCCAGCAGTGAAGAAATGGCCTCTGGAAACACCATATATTTT. This sequence encodes CASSEEMASGNTIYF.

This chain connects TRBV11-2 to TRBJ2-7; D is uncertain. V lost 0 bases, J lost 1 base, and 10 bases lay in between. The CDR3 covers 15 residues. Germline CDR1 SGHAT, CDR2 FQNNGV. The CDR3 DNA reads as TGTGCCAGCAGCTTAGATATCGAAGGTTCCTACGAGCAGTACTTC. Its protein is CASSLDIEGSYEQYF.

This clonotype was seen more than once but under ten times. The chain employs TRBV9 and TRBJ2-2; D unresolved. The CDR3 is made up of 12 amino acids. Per germline, CDR1 SGDLS and CDR2 YYNGEE. V dropped 3 bases and J dropped 8 bases, with 8 bases sitting between them. This CDR3 reads CASSGRRGELFF. DNA for the CDR3: TGTGCCAGCAGCGGCCGGCGGGGGGAGCTGTTTTTT. Full variable domain (rest looked up from reference TRBV9 and TRBJ2-2): DSGVTQTPKHLITATGQRVTLRCSPRSGDLSVYWYQQSLDQGLQFLIQYYNGEERAKGNILERFSAQQFPDLHSELNLSSLELGDSALYFCASSGRRGELFFGEGSRLTVL.

This clonotype has just a few counts. The chain uses TRBV2 and TRBJ1-5; 9 bases map to TRBD1. The CDR3 is made up of 15 amino acids. CDR1 SNHLY and CDR2 FYNNEI come from the germline V gene. V lost 5 bases, J lost 6 bases, and 8 bases stayed unmatched. This chain's CDR3 is CASSYSGTGSQPQHF. The CDR3, as DNA: TGTGCCAGCAGTTACTCGGGGACAGGGAGTCAGCCCCAGCATTTT.

The chain uses TRBV2 and TRBJ2-5; TRBD2 is a possible D gene (6 bases). This CDR3 is built from 16 residues. Germline CDR1 is SNHLY and CDR2 is FYNNEI. Trimming took off 4 bases at V and 5 bases at J, with 20 bases between the two ends. The CDR3 nucleotides are TGTGCCAGCAGTGCTAGTTCTGGGACTGCCCTGGAGACCCAGTACTTC. Amino acid sequence: CASSASSGTALETQYF.

A word on this clonotype: The conserved closing phenylalanine or tryptophan is absent in this CDR3, likely reflecting a read error. It is unclear where the CDR3 begins or ends on the DNA, so no DNA is shown, and the CDR3 is as TCRdb lists it. The V call is TRBV2, the J call TRBJ2-7; the DNA was not compared with TRBD1, the D call given in the table. From germline, CDR1 is SNHLY and CDR2 FYNNEI. The CDR3 spans 8 amino acids, including both terminal residues. The CDR3 is CASSEVGQ.

In regard to this clonotype: A much larger clone differs from this one at a single base, so this may be a read error. This rearrangement joins TRBV10-3 to TRBJ2-7; 7 nucleotides align to TRBD2. Germline V gene sequence: CDR1 ENHRY, CDR2 SYGVKD. The CDR3 is made up of 14 amino acids. CDR3 sequence: CAVRGASGSYEQYF. The DNA for the CDR3 is TGTGCCGTCAGAGGTGCTAGCGGCTCGTACGAGCAGTACTTC.

The chain employs TRBV5-6 and TRBJ2-7; unclear D gene. Germline-derived CDR1 and CDR2 are SGHDT and YYEEEE. The CDR3 consists of 14 residues. V was pared by 0 bases and J by 3 bases, with 10 bases between. DNA of the CDR3: TGTGCCAGCAGCTTGGAACCAATTTTCTACGAGCAGTACTTC. It is translated as CASSLEPIFYEQYF.

This clonotype was seen a handful of times. This chain joins TRBV13 and TRBJ1-1; 7 nucleotides match TRBD1. The J segment lost 1 base and the V segment lost 5 bases, leaving 7 bases of the junction unmatched. The length of the CDR3 is 15 residues. Germline CDR1 reads PRHDT; CDR2 reads FYEKMQ (reference sequence). CDR3 sequence (DNA): TGTGCCAGCAGCCCCACAGGGGTCCCGAACACTGAAGCTTTCTTT. Its protein product is CASSPTGVPNTEAFF.

V is TRBV6-5 and J is TRBJ1-5; D not resolved. V was pared by 2 bases and J by 4 bases, with 9 bases between. This CDR3 has 14 amino acids. CDR1 is MNHEY and CDR2 is SVGAGI in the germline V gene. DNA of the CDR3: TGTGCCAGCAGTTACGGCCCGTTAAATCAGCCCCAGCATTTT. Amino acids: CASSYGPLNQPQHF.

A few counts support this clonotype. This chain links TRBV25-1 with TRBJ2-3, with a possible D match to TRBD2 (5 bases). Germline V gene sequence: CDR1 MGHDK, CDR2 SYGVNS. This CDR3 spans 14 amino acids. V dropped 3 bases and J dropped 2 bases, with 9 bases sitting between them. The CDR3 DNA reads as TGTGCCAGCAGTGATCCGGGATACACAGATACGCAGTATTTT. Protein product: CASSDPGYTDTQYF.

This clonotype has more than one count but fewer than ten. The genes are TRBV5-8 and TRBJ1-2; possibly TRBD1 for D (5 bases). Germline V lookup: CDR1 SGHTS, CDR2 YDEGEE. The CDR3 length is 14 residues. V lost 7 bases and J lost 6, with 19 bases in between. This chain's CDR3 is CASDFGADSNGYTF. The CDR3 DNA sequence: TGTGCCAGCGACTTTGGGGCCGACAGCAATGGCTACACCTTC.

This clonotype appeared many times. V and J are TRBV5-1 and TRBJ1-3, with D unresolved. Germline V gives CDR1 SGHRS, CDR2 YFSETQ. The CDR3 runs to 14 residues. V was pared by 0 bases and J by 4 bases, with 8 bases between. The CDR3 DNA sequence: TGCGCCAGCAGCTTGGGCACAGTAGGAAACACCATATATTTT. It translates to CASSLGTVGNTIYF. Variable domain in full (rest from reference TRBV5-1 and TRBJ1-3): KAGVTQTPRYLIKTRGQQVTLSCSPISGHRSVSWYQQTPGQGLQFLFEYFSETQRNKGNFPGRFSGRQFSNSRSEMNVSTLELGDSALYLCASSLGTVGNTIYFGEGSWLTVV.

This clonotype has ten or more counts. The V call is TRBV24-1, the J call TRBJ1-3, with 9 positions matching TRBD1. CDR1 is KGHDR and CDR2 is SFDVKD in the germline V gene. The CDR3 has 16 residues. J lost 4 bases, V lost 8 bases, and 11 bases had no gene match. Here the CDR3 DNA reads TGTGCCACCATTCCGTCACAGGGGGCGTCCGGAAACACCATATATTTT. Protein product: CATIPSQGASGNTIYF.

In DNA, the CDR3 is TGTGCCAGCAGTTCTGCGGGAATGACCTACGAGCAGTACTTC. Translated, it gives CASSSAGMTYEQYF. J is TRBJ2-7 and V is TRBV12-3 or TRBV12-4; perhaps TRBD2 as D (6 bases). The germline V and J ends were trimmed by 4 bases and 2 bases, with 12 bases remaining between them. This CDR3 is built from 14 residues.

In regard to this clonotype: A much larger clone lies a single base off, so this may be a read error. The CDR3 is CASSTRLQGAGETQYF. The CDR3 DNA follows: TGTGCCAGCAGCACTCGTTTGCAGGGTGCGGGGGAGACCCAGTACTTC. This chain uses TRBV7-9 with TRBJ2-5; the D gene is possibly TRBD2 (6 bases). Germline CDR1 reads SEHNR; CDR2 reads FQNEAQ (reference sequence). V gave up 5 bases and J gave up 5 bases, with 21 bases separating them. The CDR3 has 16 residues.

The chain employs TRBV6-5 and TRBJ1-5, with 12 bases aligning to TRBD1. The CDR3 runs to 15 residues. Per the germline V gene, CDR1 is MNHEY and CDR2 is SVGAGI. J gave up 6 bases and V 2 bases, and 2 bases lay outside the gene matches. For the CDR3, the DNA is TGTGCCAGCAGTTACCGGGACAGGGGGCTTCAGCCCCAGCATTTT. The encoded protein is CASSYRDRGLQPQHF.

This clonotype was counted at least ten times. The rearrangement links TRBV29-1 to TRBJ1-1; D gene unclear. V was cut by 6 bases and J by 6 bases, with 20 bases left in between. The CDR3 length is 14 residues. Germline CDR1 reads SQVTM; CDR2 reads ANQGSEA. The CDR3 is CSVTGYGDPAEAFF. CDR3 sequence (DNA): TGCAGCGTGACTGGATACGGGGATCCCGCTGAAGCTTTCTTT. Supplemented by reference TRBV29-1 and TRBJ1-1, the full variable domain reads SAVISQKPSRDICQRGTSLTIQCQVDSQVTMMFWYRQQPGQSLTLIATANQGSEATYESGFVIDKFPISRPNLTFSTLTVSNMSPEDSSIYLCSVTGYGDPAEAFFGQGTRLTVV.

The rearrangement joins TRBV9 to TRBJ2-5, with D possibly being TRBD1 (8 bases). Trimming stripped 0 bases from V and 5 bases from J, with 17 bases between. CDR3 length equals 16 residues. The germline V gene encodes CDR1 SGDLS and CDR2 YYNGEE. CDR3 DNA: TGTGCCAGCAGCGTAGCTGGCACAGGGGGAGGGGAGACCCAGTACTTC. It specifies CASSVAGTGGGETQYF.

A remark on this clonotype: The CDR3 carries no conserved terminal phenylalanine or tryptophan, so it likely arises from a read error. The limits of the CDR3 on the DNA are not certain, so only TCRdb's listed CDR3 is given. The rearrangement links TRBV29-1 to TRBJ1-1; the D call of TRBD1 is as the table states it, not checked on the DNA. Including both end residues, the CDR3 is 8 amino acids long. The V gene's germline CDR1 is SQVTM and CDR2 ANQGSEA. The CDR3 loop reads CSVGTGDY.

The chain has TRBV19 and TRBJ1-1; no definite D call. Per germline, CDR1 LNHDA and CDR2 SQIVND (reference sequence). The CDR3 consists of 14 residues. Trimming removed 3 bases at V and 3 bases at J, with 11 bases between. For the CDR3, the DNA is TGTGCCAGTAGTATGGGTCCGGGGTACACTGAAGCTTTCTTT. Its translation: CASSMGPGYTEAFF.

This clonotype was seen a handful of times. The chain couples TRBV19 to TRBJ2-7, with 8 bases matching TRBD1. After removal of 7 bases from V and 6 bases from J, the junction contained 14 bases not matched to a gene. This CDR3 has 15 amino acids. The germline V gene has CDR1 LNHDA and CDR2 SQIVND (reference sequence). The CDR3 region is CASTAWAGGASEQYF. The CDR3 DNA reads TGTGCCAGTACTGCTTGGGCAGGGGGCGCCTCCGAGCAGTACTTC.

This rearrangement joins TRBV19 to TRBJ1-1, with 7 bases matching TRBD1. V lost 9 bases, J lost 5 bases, and 15 bases stayed unmatched. In germline, CDR1 is LNHDA, CDR2 SQIVND (reference sequence). CDR3 size: 15 residues. The CDR3 region is CASTDSDRVSTEAFF. CDR3 sequence (DNA): TGTGCCAGCACCGATTCAGACAGGGTTAGTACTGAAGCTTTCTTT.

Many counts were recorded for this clonotype. The rearrangement uses TRBV6-6 and TRBJ2-2; a possible D gene is TRBD2 (5 bases). The CDR3 is 14 residues long. Between the trimmed V and J ends, which lost 6 bases and 6 bases, there was a span of 14 bases. Germline V gene sequence: CDR1 MNHNY, CDR2 SVGAGI (reference sequence). CDR3 DNA: TGTGCCAGCAGCGCCACACTAGGTTCCGGGGAGCTGTTTTTT. Protein: CASSATLGSGELFF.

This clonotype has a handful of counts. The chain uses TRBV9 and TRBJ1-1; D may be TRBD1 (5 bases). The CDR3 covers 15 residues. CDR1 SGDLS and CDR2 YYNGEE come from the germline V gene. V gave up 4 bases and J gave up 1 base, with 14 bases separating them. The CDR3 region is CASSPSVGGNTEAFF. In DNA form, the CDR3 reads TGTGCCAGCAGCCCGAGCGTGGGGGGGAACACTGAAGCTTTCTTT. Filled out from reference TRBV9 and TRBJ1-1, the complete variable domain reads DSGVTQTPKHLITATGQRVTLRCSPRSGDLSVYWYQQSLDQGLQFLIQYYNGEERAKGNILERFSAQQFPDLHSELNLSSLELGDSALYFCASSPSVGGNTEAFFGQGTRLTVV.

This chain connects TRBV7-3 to TRBJ2-1, with 7 positions matching TRBD1. After removal of 4 bases from V and 10 bases from J, the junction contained 10 bases not matched to a gene. CDR1 and CDR2 (germline): SGHTA, FQGTGA. CDR3 size: 14 residues. The CDR3 DNA reads as TGTGCCAGCAGCTCCGGGACAGCACCCTACGAGCAGTTCTTC. Its protein is CASSSGTAPYEQFF.